The rows below give T cell receptor beta chains drawn from one sample of a study of blood T cell repertoires in COVID-19. The protocol was immunoSEQ multiplex PCR, while the TCRdb copy is restricted to in-frame clones and leaves out a portion. There are roughly 140,000 clones in the sample; over 75% occur only once, and 8% lies in the top ten. What was sequenced was peripheral blood. The receptors shown here come from a woman aged 55-69 years with COVID-19, enrolled during active disease. CDR3s include the opening cysteine and the closing phenylalanine or tryptophan. Each record gives: J gene, V gene, clone size, D gene, CDR3 DNA, CDR3 protein. D genes are given only for firm matches. Clone size is shown for a subset of rows, as once, few, many or a class of expanded clone.

TRBJ1-4	TRBV7-7	.	TRBD1	TGTGCTAGCAGCCCAACAGGGGCTCATGAAAAACTGTTTTTT	CASSPTGAHEKLFF
TRBJ1-5	TRBV6-2/TRBV6-3	.	.	TGTGCCAGCAGTCCGGGGGGTCAGCCCCAGCATTTT	CASSPGGQPQHF
TRBJ1-2	TRBV7-2	once	.	TGTGCCAGCGGTCCGCCGGCAGGCATAAACTATGGCTACACCTTC	CASGPPAGINYGYTF
TRBJ1-1	TRBV19	.	.	TGTGCCAGTAGTATACAACAGTGGACTGAAGCTTTCTTT	CASSIQQWTEAFF
TRBJ1-5	TRBV7-9	.	TRBD1	TGTGCCAGCAGCTTTTCAGGGGGCGGTCAGCCCCAGCATTTT	CASSFSGGGQPQHF
TRBJ1-2	TRBV5-1	.	.	TGCGCCAGCAGCTTGGGGGCAGAAACTGGCTACACCTTC	CASSLGAETGYTF
TRBJ1-1	TRBV6-4	once	.	TGTGCCAGCAGTACAGGGAAAGACACTGAAGCTTTCTTT	CASSTGKDTEAFF
TRBJ1-1	TRBV27	.	.	TGTGCCAGCGGAAACCTCGGCGGGGGGGTGAACACTGAAGCTTTCTTT	CASGNLGGGVNTEAFF
TRBJ2-7	TRBV10-1	.	.	TGCGCCATTTCGGCTGGGAGCTACGAGCAGTACTTC	CAISAGSYEQYF
TRBJ2-1	TRBV2	.	TRBD2	TGTGCCAGCCAAAAAAGGACCGGGACTAGCGGCTACAATGAGCAGTTCTTC	CASQKRTGTSGYNEQFF
TRBJ1-4	TRBV21-1	.	.	TGTGCCAGCGGCCATCCCGGGAAGTCCTGGGAAAAACTGTTTTTT	CASGHPGKSWEKLFF
TRBJ1-6	TRBV5-1	few	.	TGCGCCAGCAGCTCATCCATTACAGCGGACTCCTATAATTCACCCCTCCACTTT	CASSSSITADSYNSPLHF
TRBJ2-7	TRBV12-3/TRBV12-4	.	.	TGTGCCAGCAGCCCCCTCGGTTTCGCCGAGCAGTACTTC	CASSPLGFAEQYF
TRBJ2-7	TRBV12-3/TRBV12-4	.	.	TGTGCCAGCAGTTTAGACAGGACGGAGTACTTC	CASSLDRTEYF
TRBJ1-5	TRBV12-5	.	TRBD1	TGTGCTAGTGGTTTGAACAGGGGGAAGAGCAATCAGCCCCAGCATTTT	CASGLNRGKSNQPQHF
TRBJ2-7	TRBV7-3	once	.	TGTGCCAGCAGCGCACGGGGCTCCTACGAGCAGTACTTC	CASSARGSYEQYF
TRBJ1-4	TRBV11-1	.	TRBD1	TGTGCCAGCAGCCGAGGGGGCGGTGAAAAACTGTTTTTT	CASSRGGGEKLFF
TRBJ1-1	TRBV12-3/TRBV12-4	.	.	TGTGCCAGCAGTTTCGCAGGGATGGCAGCTTTCTTT	CASSFAGMAAFF
TRBJ1-2	TRBV4-1	.	.	TGCGCCAGCAGCCGGAACAGTTATGGCTACACCTTC	CASSRNSYGYTF
TRBJ2-1	TRBV7-9	few	TRBD2	TGTGCCAGCAGCCCACGGACTAGCGGGGCAGCCTACAATGAGCAGTTCTTC	CASSPRTSGAAYNEQFF
TRBJ2-7	TRBV12-3/TRBV12-4	.	TRBD1	TGTGCCAGCAGCCGGGACAGGGACTACGAGCAGTACTTC	CASSRDRDYEQYF
TRBJ2-2	TRBV5-1	.	TRBD2	TGCGCCAGCAGCCTAGCGGGGGGGAACACCGGGGAGCTGTTTTTT	CASSLAGGNTGELFF
TRBJ2-7	TRBV5-4	few	.	TGTGCCAGCAGCCCGCGGGGCGGCCTCTCCTACGAGCAGTACTTC	CASSPRGGLSYEQYF
TRBJ2-6	TRBV5-4	.	.	TGTGCCAGCAGCTTGGATATCTCTGGGGCCAACGTCCTGACTTTC	CASSLDISGANVLTF
TRBJ1-3	TRBV19	.	.	TGTGCCAGTAGTATCGAGGGAAACACCATATATTTT	CASSIEGNTIYF
TRBJ2-5	TRBV11-2	.	TRBD1	TGTGCCAGCAGCTGGGACAGCTCCGGAGAGACCCAGTACTTC	CASSWDSSGETQYF
TRBJ2-1	TRBV5-4	.	TRBD1	TGTGCCAGCAGCCTGGGGACAGGGTATGAGCAGTTCTTC	CASSLGTGYEQFF
TRBJ1-6	TRBV5-8	hyperexpanded	.	TGTGCCAGCAGCTTGGAGGATTGGACGGAGGATTATAATTCACCCCTCCACTTT	CASSLEDWTEDYNSPLHF
TRBJ2-7	TRBV7-2	few	TRBD2	TGTGCCAGCAGCTCAAGGACTAGTCTTGGTGGCGAGCAGTACTTC	CASSSRTSLGGEQYF
TRBJ2-1	TRBV11-2	.	.	TGTGCCAGCAGGCTGACAGATTCCTACAATGAGCAGTTCTTC	CASRLTDSYNEQFF
TRBJ2-7	TRBV7-8	.	TRBD2	TGTGCCAGCAGCACCGGGGGAGCGGGGGACCCCTACGAGCAGTACTTC	CASSTGGAGDPYEQYF
TRBJ2-7	TRBV13	.	.	TGTGCCAGCAGCCCCCTGGGCCCCTACGAGCAGTACTTC	CASSPLGPYEQYF
TRBJ2-3	TRBV5-1	.	TRBD2	TGCGCCAGCAGCAGGACTAGCGGGGGGGGCACAGATACGCAGTATTTT	CASSRTSGGGTDTQYF
TRBJ2-1	TRBV7-3	few	.	TGTGCCAGCAGCTTACGGGGTGGTACTAGCTCCTACAATGAGCAGTTCTTC	CASSLRGGTSSYNEQFF
TRBJ1-6	TRBV9	.	.	TGTGCCAGCAGCTCACAGTCATCGGGGCTCCACTTT	CASSSQSSGLHF
TRBJ1-4	TRBV2	.	.	TGTGCCAGCAAGAGGAGTATTGAAGAGGAAAAACTGTTTTTT	CASKRSIEEEKLFF
TRBJ2-1	TRBV6-4	.	TRBD1	TGTGCCAGCAGTGCGTCAGGGGGCGGCGAGCAGTTCTTC	CASSASGGGEQFF
TRBJ1-2	TRBV12-3/TRBV12-4	.	TRBD1	TGTGCCAGCAGAGGACAGGGGAACTATGGCTACACCTTC	CASRGQGNYGYTF
TRBJ1-2	TRBV7-3	.	.	TGTGCCAGCAGCCGCAGGGAGGGGAACTTTGGCTACACCTTC	CASSRREGNFGYTF
TRBJ1-4	TRBV3-1/TRBV3-2	.	.	TGTGCCAGCAGCCAAGCCTTTGCAACTAATGAAAAACTGTTTTTT	CASSQAFATNEKLFF
TRBJ2-5	TRBV15	.	TRBD2	TGTGCCACCAGCATGGGACTAGCGGGGACTAAAGAGACCCAGTACTTC	CATSMGLAGTKETQYF
TRBJ1-2	TRBV5-1	.	TRBD1	TGCGCCAGCAGCTCACAGGGGAGTAGATATGGCTACACCTTC	CASSSQGSRYGYTF
TRBJ2-2	TRBV15	.	TRBD2	TGTGCCACCAGCCCGGTAGCGGGGAATGCCGGGGAGCTGTTTTTT	CATSPVAGNAGELFF
TRBJ1-1	TRBV7-9	.	TRBD1	TGTGCCAGCAGCCGATCGACAGGGGGCAACACTGAAGCTTTCTTT	CASSRSTGGNTEAFF
TRBJ2-3	TRBV6-1	once	TRBD1	TGTGCCAGCAGTGCCCAACCGGGACAGGGTGGAGAATCGCTGTATTTT	CASSAQPGQGGESLYF
TRBJ1-2	TRBV7-6	.	.	TGTGCCAGCAGCTGGCCGGGACATTCACCCCTATGCGACTATGGCTACACCTTC	CASSWPGHSPLCDYGYTF
TRBJ1-2	TRBV23-1	once	TRBD1	TGCGCCAGCAGTCAATCGCGGAAGGACAGGCCTAACTATGGCTACACCTTC	CASSQSRKDRPNYGYTF
TRBJ2-1	TRBV24-1	.	TRBD2	TGTGCCACCAGTGACGGGACTAGCGGGTCCTACAATGAGCAGTTCTTC	CATSDGTSGSYNEQFF
TRBJ1-2	TRBV2	.	TRBD1	TGTGCCAGCTCGGGACAGAAAATCTATGGCTACACCTTC	CASSGQKIYGYTF
TRBJ2-5	TRBV4-1	.	TRBD2	TGCGCCAGCAGCCAAGTTCAACGGGGGGGAGAGGAGACCCAGTACTTC	CASSQVQRGGEETQYF